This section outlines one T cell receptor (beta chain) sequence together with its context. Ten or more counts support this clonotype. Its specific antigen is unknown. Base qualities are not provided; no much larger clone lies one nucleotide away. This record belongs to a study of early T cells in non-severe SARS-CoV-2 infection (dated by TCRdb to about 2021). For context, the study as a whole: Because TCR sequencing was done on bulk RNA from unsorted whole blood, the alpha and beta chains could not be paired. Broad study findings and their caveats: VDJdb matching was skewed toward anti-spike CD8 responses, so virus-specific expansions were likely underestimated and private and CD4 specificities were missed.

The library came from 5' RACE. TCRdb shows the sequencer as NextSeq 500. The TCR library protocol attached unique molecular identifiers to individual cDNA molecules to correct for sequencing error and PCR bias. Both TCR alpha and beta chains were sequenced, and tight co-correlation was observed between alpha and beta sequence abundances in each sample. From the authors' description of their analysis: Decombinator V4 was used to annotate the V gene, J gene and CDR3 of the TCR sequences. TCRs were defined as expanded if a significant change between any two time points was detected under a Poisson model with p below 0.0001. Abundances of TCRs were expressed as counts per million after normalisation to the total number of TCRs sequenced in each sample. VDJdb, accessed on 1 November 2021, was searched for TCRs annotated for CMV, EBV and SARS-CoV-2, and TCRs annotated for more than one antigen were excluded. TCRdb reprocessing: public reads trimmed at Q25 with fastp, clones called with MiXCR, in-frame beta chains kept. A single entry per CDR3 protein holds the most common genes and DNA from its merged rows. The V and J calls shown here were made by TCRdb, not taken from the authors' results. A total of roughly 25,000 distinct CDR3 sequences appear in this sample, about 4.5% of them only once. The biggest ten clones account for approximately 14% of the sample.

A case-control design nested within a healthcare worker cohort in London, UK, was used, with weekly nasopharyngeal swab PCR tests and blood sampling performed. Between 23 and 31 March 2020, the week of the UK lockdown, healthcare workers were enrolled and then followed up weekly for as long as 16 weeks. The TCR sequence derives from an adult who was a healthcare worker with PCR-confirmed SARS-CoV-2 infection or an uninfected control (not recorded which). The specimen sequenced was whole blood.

The CDR3 loop reads CASSTHRGDNEQFF. Read as DNA, the sequence is TGTGCCAGCAGCACCCACAGGGGAGACAATGAGCAGTTCTTC. The chain was built from TRBV11-3 and TRBJ2-1; 7 central bases correspond to TRBD1. The germline V gene supplies CDR1 SGHNT and CDR2 YENEEA. V lost 5 bases and J lost 5 bases, and the count of bases not matched to a germline gene is 6. The CDR3 holds 14 amino acids from the cysteine to the phenylalanine. CDR3 DNA is the only sequence kept; it has 42 bases, read in frame from the first base.